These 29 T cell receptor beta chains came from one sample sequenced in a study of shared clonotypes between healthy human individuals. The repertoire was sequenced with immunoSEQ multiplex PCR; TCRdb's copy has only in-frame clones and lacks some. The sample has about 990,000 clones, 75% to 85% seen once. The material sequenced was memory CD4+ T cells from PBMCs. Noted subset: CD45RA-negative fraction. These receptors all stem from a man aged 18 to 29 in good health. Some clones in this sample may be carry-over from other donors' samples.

The CDR3 nucleotides read TGTGCCAGCAGCCCGCTGGGGCGGAGGAGCAATCAGCCCCAGCATTTT. It translates to CASSPLGRRSNQPQHF. J is TRBJ1-5 and V is TRBV4-2; D possibly corresponds to TRBD1 (5 bases). CDR3 length: 16 residues. Per the germline V gene, CDR1 is LGHNA and CDR2 is YNFKEQ. Trimming removed 4 bases at V and 1 base at J, with 14 bases between.

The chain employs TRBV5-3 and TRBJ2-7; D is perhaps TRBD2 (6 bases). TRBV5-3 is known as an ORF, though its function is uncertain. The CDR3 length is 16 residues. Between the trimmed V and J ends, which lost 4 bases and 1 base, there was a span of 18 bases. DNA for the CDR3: TGTGCCAGAAGCGGCGGGACTGGAAAAATGTCCTACGAGCAGTACTTC. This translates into CARSGGTGKMSYEQYF.

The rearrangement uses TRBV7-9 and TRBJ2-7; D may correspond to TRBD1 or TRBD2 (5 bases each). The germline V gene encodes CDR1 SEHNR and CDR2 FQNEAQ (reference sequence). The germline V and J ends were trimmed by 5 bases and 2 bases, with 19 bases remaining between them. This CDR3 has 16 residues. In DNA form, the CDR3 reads TGTGCCAGCAGCCCCCCACCCCGAGTGGGGGCCTACGAGCAGTACTTC. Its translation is CASSPPPRVGAYEQYF.

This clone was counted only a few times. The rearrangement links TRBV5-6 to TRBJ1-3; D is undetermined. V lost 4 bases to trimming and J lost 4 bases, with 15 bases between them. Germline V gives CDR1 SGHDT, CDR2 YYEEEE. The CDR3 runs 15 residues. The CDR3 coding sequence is TGTGCCAGCAGCCCCCTCGCCGGTGGGGGAAACACCATATATTTT. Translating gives CASSPLAGGGNTIYF. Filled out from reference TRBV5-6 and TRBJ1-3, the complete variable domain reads DAGVTQSPTHLIKTRGQQVTLRCSPKSGHDTVSWYQQALGQGPQFIFQYYEEEERQRGNFPDRFSGHQFPNYSSELNVNALLLGDSALYLCASSPLAGGGNTIYFGEGSWLTVV.

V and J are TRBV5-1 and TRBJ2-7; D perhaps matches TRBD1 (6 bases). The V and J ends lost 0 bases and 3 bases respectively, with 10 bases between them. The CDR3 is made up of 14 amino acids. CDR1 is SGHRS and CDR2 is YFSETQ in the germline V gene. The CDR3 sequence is CASSLVGTNYEQYF. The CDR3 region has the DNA TGCGCCAGCAGCTTGGTCGGGACAAACTACGAGCAGTACTTC.

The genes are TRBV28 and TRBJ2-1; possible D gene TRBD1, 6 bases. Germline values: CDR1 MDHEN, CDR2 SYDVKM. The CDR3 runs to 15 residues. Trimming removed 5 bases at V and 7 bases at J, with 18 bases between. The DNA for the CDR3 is TGTGCCAGCAGTCTCCGGGACACCCCGGGGAATGAGCAGTTCTTC. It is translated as CASSLRDTPGNEQFF. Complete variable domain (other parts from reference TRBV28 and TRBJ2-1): DVKVTQSSRYLVKRTGEKVFLECVQDMDHENMFWYRQDPGLGLRLIYFSYDVKMKEKGDIPEGYSVSREKKERFSLILESASTNQTSMYLCASSLRDTPGNEQFFGPGTRLTVL.

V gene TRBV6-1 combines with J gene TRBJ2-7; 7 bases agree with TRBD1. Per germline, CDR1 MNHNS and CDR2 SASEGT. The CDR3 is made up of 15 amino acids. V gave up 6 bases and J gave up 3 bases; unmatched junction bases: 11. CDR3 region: CASRATGAVHYEQYF. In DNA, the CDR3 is TGTGCCAGCAGAGCCACAGGGGCCGTCCACTACGAGCAGTACTTC.

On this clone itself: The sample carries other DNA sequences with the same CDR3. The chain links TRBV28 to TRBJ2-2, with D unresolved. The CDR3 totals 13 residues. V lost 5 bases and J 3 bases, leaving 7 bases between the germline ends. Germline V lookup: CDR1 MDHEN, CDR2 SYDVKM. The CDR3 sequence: CASSPEDTGELFF. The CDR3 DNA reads TGTGCCAGCAGTCCCGAAGACACCGGGGAGCTGTTTTTT.

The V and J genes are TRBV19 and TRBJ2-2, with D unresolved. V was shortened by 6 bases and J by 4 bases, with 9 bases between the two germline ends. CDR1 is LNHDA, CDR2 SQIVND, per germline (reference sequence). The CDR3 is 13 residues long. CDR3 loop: CASRSLGTGELFF. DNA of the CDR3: TGTGCCAGTAGGTCATTGGGCACCGGGGAGCTGTTTTTT. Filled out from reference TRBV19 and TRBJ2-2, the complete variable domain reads DGGITQSPKYLFRKEGQNVTLSCEQNLNHDAMYWYRQDPGQGLRLIYYSQIVNDFQKGDIAEGYSVSREKKESFPLTVTSAQKNPTAFYLCASRSLGTGELFFGEGSRLTVL.

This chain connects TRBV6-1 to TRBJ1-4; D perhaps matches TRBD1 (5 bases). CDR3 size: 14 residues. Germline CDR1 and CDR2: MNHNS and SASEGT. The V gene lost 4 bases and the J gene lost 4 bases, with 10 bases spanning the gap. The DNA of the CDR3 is TGTGCCAGCAGTGCTGGGGCTTTTAATGAAAAACTGTTTTTT. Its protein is CASSAGAFNEKLFF.

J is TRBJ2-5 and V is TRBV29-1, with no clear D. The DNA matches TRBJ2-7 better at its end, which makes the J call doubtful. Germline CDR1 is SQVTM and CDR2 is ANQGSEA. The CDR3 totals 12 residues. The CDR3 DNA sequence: TGCAGCGTCCGGGTCGTATCCTACGAGCAGTACTTC. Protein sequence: CSVRVVSYEQYF.

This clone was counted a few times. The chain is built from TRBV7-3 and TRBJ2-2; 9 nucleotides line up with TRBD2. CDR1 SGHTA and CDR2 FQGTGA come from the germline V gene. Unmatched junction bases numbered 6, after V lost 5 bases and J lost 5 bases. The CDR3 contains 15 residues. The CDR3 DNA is TGTGCCAGCAGCCTCGGACTAGCGCCGACCGGGGAGCTGTTTTTT. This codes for CASSLGLAPTGELFF.

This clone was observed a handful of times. The CDR3 DNA follows: TGTGCCAGCAGCCCACGCTCGAGGGGATCCAACGAGCAGTACTTC. Protein: CASSPRSRGSNEQYF. The rearrangement uses TRBV6-6 and TRBJ2-7; D is tentatively TRBD1 or TRBD2 (5 bases each). The CDR3 contains 15 residues. V shed 6 bases and J shed 5 bases, with 20 bases lying between them. Germline V CDR1 and CDR2: MNHNY, SVGAGI (reference sequence).

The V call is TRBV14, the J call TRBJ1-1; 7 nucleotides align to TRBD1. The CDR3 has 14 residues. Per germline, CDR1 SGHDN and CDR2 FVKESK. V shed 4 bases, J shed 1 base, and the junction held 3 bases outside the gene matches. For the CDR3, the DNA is TGTGCCAGCAGCCCCCGACAGGGGAACACTGAAGCTTTCTTT. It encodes CASSPRQGNTEAFF.

The CDR3 loop reads CASVLQGASYGYTF. CDR3 nucleotide sequence: TGTGCCAGCGTTTTACAGGGGGCAAGCTATGGCTACACCTTC. The chain combines TRBV28 with TRBJ1-2; TRBD1 matches 9 bases. The CDR3 length is 14 residues. CDR1 is MDHEN and CDR2 is SYDVKM in the germline V gene. Trimming took 8 bases from V and 4 from J; bases not matched to a gene: 8.

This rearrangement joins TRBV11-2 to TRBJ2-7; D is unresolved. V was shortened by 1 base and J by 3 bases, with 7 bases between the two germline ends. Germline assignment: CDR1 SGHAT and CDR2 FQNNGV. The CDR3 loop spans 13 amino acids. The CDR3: CASSLGGLYEQYF. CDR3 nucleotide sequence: TGTGCCAGCAGCTTAGGGGGTCTCTACGAGCAGTACTTC.

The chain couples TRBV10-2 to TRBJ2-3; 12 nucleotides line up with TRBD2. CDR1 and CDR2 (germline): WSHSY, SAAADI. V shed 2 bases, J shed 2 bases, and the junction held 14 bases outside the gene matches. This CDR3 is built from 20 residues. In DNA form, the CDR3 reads TGCGCCAGCAGTGAGCTGTCTAGCGGGAGGGGTATAAAACACACAGATACGCAGTATTTT. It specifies CASSELSSGRGIKHTDTQYF.

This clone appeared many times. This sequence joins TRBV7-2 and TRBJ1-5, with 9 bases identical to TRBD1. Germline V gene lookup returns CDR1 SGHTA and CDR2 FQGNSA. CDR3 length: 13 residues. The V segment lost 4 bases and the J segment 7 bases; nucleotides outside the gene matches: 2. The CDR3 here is CASSWDRDQPQHF. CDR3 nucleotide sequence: TGTGCCAGCAGCTGGGACAGGGACCAGCCCCAGCATTTT.

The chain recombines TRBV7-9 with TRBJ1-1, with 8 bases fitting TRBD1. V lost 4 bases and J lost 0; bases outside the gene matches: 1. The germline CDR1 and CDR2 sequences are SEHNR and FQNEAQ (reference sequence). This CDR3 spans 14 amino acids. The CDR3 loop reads CASSWGQVNTEAFF. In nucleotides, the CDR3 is TGTGCCAGCAGCTGGGGACAGGTGAACACTGAAGCTTTCTTT.

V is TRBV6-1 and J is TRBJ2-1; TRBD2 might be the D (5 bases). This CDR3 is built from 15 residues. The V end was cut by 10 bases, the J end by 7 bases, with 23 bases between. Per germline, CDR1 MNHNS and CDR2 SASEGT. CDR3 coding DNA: TGTGCCACCGTTCCGGGGTCAATTGGTGTTAATGAGCAGTTCTTC. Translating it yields CATVPGSIGVNEQFF.

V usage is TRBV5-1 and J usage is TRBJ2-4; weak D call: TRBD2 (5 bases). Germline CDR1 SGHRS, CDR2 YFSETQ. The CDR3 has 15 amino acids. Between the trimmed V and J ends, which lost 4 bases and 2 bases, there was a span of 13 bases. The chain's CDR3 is CASSPAGATKNIQYF. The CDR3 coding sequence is TGCGCCAGCAGCCCTGCGGGCGCTACCAAAAACATTCAGTACTTC. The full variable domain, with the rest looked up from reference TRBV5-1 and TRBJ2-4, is KAGVTQTPRYLIKTRGQQVTLSCSPISGHRSVSWYQQTPGQGLQFLFEYFSETQRNKGNFPGRFSGRQFSNSRSEMNVSTLELGDSALYLCASSPAGATKNIQYFGAGTRLSVL.

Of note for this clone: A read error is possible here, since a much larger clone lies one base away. The CDR3 is CASSAEDTQYF. Written as DNA, the CDR3 is TGTGCCAGCAGTGCGGAAGATACGCAGTATTTT. The rearrangement links TRBV2 to TRBJ2-3; D is unclear. From germline, CDR1 is SNHLY and CDR2 FYNNEI. Trimming took off 4 bases at V and 5 bases at J, with 4 bases between the two ends. The CDR3 has 11 residues.

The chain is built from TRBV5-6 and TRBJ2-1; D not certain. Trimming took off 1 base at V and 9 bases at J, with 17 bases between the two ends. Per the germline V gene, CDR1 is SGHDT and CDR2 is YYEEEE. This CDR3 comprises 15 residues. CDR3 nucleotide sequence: TGTGCCAGCAGCTTGAGGGCTCGCGCGGAAAGTGAGCAGTTCTTC. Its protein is CASSLRARAESEQFF. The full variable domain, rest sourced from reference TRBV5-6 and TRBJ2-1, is DAGVTQSPTHLIKTRGQQVTLRCSPKSGHDTVSWYQQALGQGPQFIFQYYEEEERQRGNFPDRFSGHQFPNYSSELNVNALLLGDSALYLCASSLRARAESEQFFGPGTRLTVL.

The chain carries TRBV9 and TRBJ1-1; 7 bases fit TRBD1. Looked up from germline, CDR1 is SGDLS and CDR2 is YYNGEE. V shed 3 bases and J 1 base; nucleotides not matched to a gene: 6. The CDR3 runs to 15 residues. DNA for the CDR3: TGTGCCAGCAGCGGGGGACAGCAGAAGAACACTGAAGCTTTCTTT. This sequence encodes CASSGGQQKNTEAFF.

The CDR3 DNA reads TGTGCCAGCAGCTTTTCCCCCTCTGTTCGAGGTAAGAACACTGAAGCTTTCTTT. It translates to CASSFSPSVRGKNTEAFF. V usage is TRBV11-2 and J usage is TRBJ1-1, with D unresolved. The V gene lost 3 bases and the J gene lost 1 base, with 21 bases spanning the gap. Germline loops: CDR1 SGHAT, CDR2 FQNNGV. This CDR3 region has 18 residues. The full variable domain, with the rest looked up from reference TRBV11-2 and TRBJ1-1, is EAGVAQSPRYKIIEKRQSVAFWCNPISGHATLYWYQQILGQGPKLLIQFQNNGVVDDSQLPKDRFSAERLKGVDSTLKIQPAKLEDSAVYLCASSFSPSVRGKNTEAFFGQGTRLTVV.

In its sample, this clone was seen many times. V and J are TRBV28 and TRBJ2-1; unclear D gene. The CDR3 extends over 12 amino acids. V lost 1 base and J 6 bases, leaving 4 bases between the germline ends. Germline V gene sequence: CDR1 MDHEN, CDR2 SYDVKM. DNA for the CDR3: TGTGCCAGCAGTTTATTCCCCAATGAGCAGTTCTTC. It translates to CASSLFPNEQFF. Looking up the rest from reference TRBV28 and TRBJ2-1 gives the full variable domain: DVKVTQSSRYLVKRTGEKVFLECVQDMDHENMFWYRQDPGLGLRLIYFSYDVKMKEKGDIPEGYSVSREKKERFSLILESASTNQTSMYLCASSLFPNEQFFGPGTRLTVL.

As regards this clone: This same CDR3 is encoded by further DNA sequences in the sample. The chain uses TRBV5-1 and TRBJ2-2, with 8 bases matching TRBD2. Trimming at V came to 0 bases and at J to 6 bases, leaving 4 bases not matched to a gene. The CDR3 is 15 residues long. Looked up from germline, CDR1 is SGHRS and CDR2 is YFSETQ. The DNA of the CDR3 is TGCGCCAGCAGCTTGGCTTTAGCGGGACCCGGGGAGCTGTTTTTT. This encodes CASSLALAGPGELFF.

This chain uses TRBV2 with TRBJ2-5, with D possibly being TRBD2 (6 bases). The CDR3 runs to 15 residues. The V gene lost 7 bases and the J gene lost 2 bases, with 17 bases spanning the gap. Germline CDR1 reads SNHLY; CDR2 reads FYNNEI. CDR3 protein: CASTRGLLSQETQYF. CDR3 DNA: TGTGCCAGCACCCGGGGACTCCTCTCGCAAGAGACCCAGTACTTC.

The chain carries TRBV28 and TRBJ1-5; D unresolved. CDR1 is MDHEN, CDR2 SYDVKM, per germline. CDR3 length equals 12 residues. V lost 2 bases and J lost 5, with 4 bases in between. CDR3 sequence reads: CASSLAHQPQHF. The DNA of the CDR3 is TGTGCCAGCAGTTTAGCTCATCAGCCCCAGCATTTT.